These T cell receptor beta chains were read from a single sample in a study of shared clonotypes between healthy human individuals. Sequencing was performed with immunoSEQ multiplex PCR; in TCRdb, only in-frame clones are kept and a portion is missing. There are about 2.4 million clones in the sample; over 85% occur only once, and 0.36% lies in the top ten. Sample: naive CD4+ T cells from PBMCs. The receptor set was obtained from a man between 18 and 29 years old in good health. Some clones in this sample may be carry-over from other donors' samples. CDR3s include the opening cysteine and the closing phenylalanine or tryptophan. Fields, in order: J gene, D gene, clone size, CDR3 length, V gene, CDR3 protein, CDR3 DNA. A D gene is named only where the DNA matches it firmly. Rows may omit the clone size; those that give it use once, few, many or a size class.

>TRBJ2-2|TRBD2|NA|16|TRBV19
CASKFRTSVDTGELFF
TGTGCCAGTAAATTTCGGACTAGCGTAGACACCGGGGAGCTGTTTTTT
>TRBJ2-1|TRBD2|NA|17|TRBV5-1
CASSLASGAWDPNEQFF
TGCGCCAGCAGCTTAGCTAGCGGGGCCTGGGATCCTAATGAGCAGTTCTTC
>TRBJ2-7|NA|NA|14|TRBV6-5
CASSYARGSYEQYF
TGTGCCAGCAGTTACGCCAGGGGATCCTACGAGCAGTACTTC
>TRBJ2-1|TRBD2|NA|18|TRBV25-1
CASSGRLAGGPSYNEQFF
TGTGCCAGCAGTGGGAGGCTAGCGGGAGGTCCCTCCTACAATGAGCAGTTCTTC
>TRBJ1-6|NA|NA|13|TRBV7-7
CASSLVADSPLHF
TGTGCCAGCAGCTTGGTAGCCGATTCACCCCTCCACTTT
>TRBJ2-7|NA|NA|14|TRBV11-2
CASSPWGSSYEQYF
TGTGCCAGCAGCCCTTGGGGCAGCTCCTACGAGCAGTACTTC
>TRBJ1-1|NA|NA|15|TRBV28
CASSLYRGWVTEAFF
TGTGCCAGCAGTTTATACCGTGGATGGGTCACTGAAGCTTTCTTT
>TRBJ1-3|NA|NA|14|TRBV10-3
CAITGSSSGNTIYF
TGTGCCATCACCGGCAGCTCCTCTGGAAACACCATATATTTT
>TRBJ2-5|NA|once|14|TRBV7-2
CASSYPSQRGAQYF
TGTGCCAGCAGCTACCCCTCCCAACGGGGAGCCCAGTACTTC
>TRBJ2-5|TRBD1|NA|15|TRBV9
CASSAITGVRETQYF
TGTGCCAGCAGCGCAATAACAGGGGTCAGGGAGACCCAGTACTTC
>TRBJ2-5|TRBD2|once|15|TRBV14
CASSLIGLARETQYF
TGTGCCAGCAGCCTAATCGGACTAGCAAGGGAGACCCAGTACTTC
>TRBJ1-2|NA|once|14|TRBV5-1
CASSLLSTNYGYTF
TGCGCCAGCAGCTTGCTCTCCACTAACTATGGCTACACCTTC
>TRBJ1-1|NA|NA|13|TRBV5-1
CASRVWGVAEAFF
TGCGCCAGCAGGGTTTGGGGAGTGGCTGAAGCTTTCTTT
>TRBJ1-4|TRBD1|NA|16|TRBV4-1
CASSQESGTGVEKLFF
TGCGCCAGCAGCCAAGAAAGCGGGACAGGGGTGGAAAAACTGTTTTTT
>TRBJ2-5|TRBD1|NA|15|TRBV5-8
CASSLAGQGVETQYF
TGTGCCAGCAGCTTGGCGGGACAGGGGGTAGAGACCCAGTACTTC
>TRBJ2-6|NA|NA|15|TRBV6-5
CASSSRGPGANVLTF
TGTGCCAGCAGTTCCAGGGGACCTGGGGCCAACGTCCTGACTTTC
>TRBJ2-7|TRBD1|NA|15|TRBV11-3
CASSSGGTGLDEQYF
TGTGCCAGCAGCTCTGGCGGGACAGGGCTCGACGAGCAGTACTTC
>TRBJ2-1|NA|NA|13|TRBV7-2
CASSLAVGDEQFF
TGTGCCAGCAGCTTAGCGGTTGGGGATGAGCAGTTCTTC
>TRBJ2-3|NA|NA|16|TRBV9
CASSPSGSLATDTQYF
TGTGCCAGCAGCCCCAGCGGGTCTCTTGCCACAGATACGCAGTATTTT
>TRBJ2-5|NA|NA|13|TRBV7-7
CASSSSSWETQYF
TGTGCCAGCAGCTCCTCCAGTTGGGAGACCCAGTACTTC
>TRBJ2-3|NA|NA|11|TRBV12-5
CASGTTDTQYF
TGTGCTAGTGGCACAACAGATACGCAGTATTTT
>TRBJ2-5|NA|once|14|TRBV5-1
CASSPGRGRETQYF
TGCGCCAGCAGCCCGGGGCGGGGTAGAGAGACCCAGTACTTC
>TRBJ1-2|TRBD1|once|15|TRBV7-2
CASSPFSGTAGGYTF
TGTGCCAGCAGCCCTTTCTCCGGGACAGCAGGAGGCTACACCTTC
>TRBJ1-5|NA|NA|14|TRBV5-4
CASSAGGANQPQHF
TGTGCCAGCAGCGCGGGAGGTGCCAATCAGCCCCAGCATTTT
>TRBJ2-2|NA|NA|13|TRBV5-4
CASSLRDTGELFF
TGTGCCAGCAGCTTGAGAGACACCGGGGAGCTGTTTTTT
>TRBJ1-5|NA|NA|12|TRBV28
CASSVSNQPQHF
TGTGCCAGCAGTGTGTCAAATCAGCCCCAGCATTTT
>TRBJ2-5|NA|NA|15|TRBV5-1
CASKLVWMLGETQYF
TGCGCCAGCAAACTAGTGTGGATGCTCGGAGAGACCCAGTACTTC
>TRBJ2-7|NA|NA|15|TRBV5-1
CASSGGAGAIYEQYF
TGCGCCAGCAGCGGTGGGGCAGGGGCCATCTACGAGCAGTACTTC
>TRBJ1-2|TRBD1|NA|15|TRBV10-3
CAISESAGTGLRYTF
TGTGCCATCAGTGAGTCAGCCGGGACAGGGCTACGCTACACCTTC
>TRBJ1-2|NA|NA|14|TRBV28
CASSIGPGNYGYTF
TGTGCCAGCAGCATAGGACCGGGGAACTATGGCTACACCTTC
>TRBJ1-2|NA|NA|12|TRBV7-2
CASSLVRSGYTF
TGTGCCAGCAGCTTAGTTCGCAGTGGCTACACCTTC
>TRBJ2-7|NA|NA|13|TRBV30
CAWSTGIPYEQYF
TGTGCCTGGAGCACGGGGATTCCCTACGAGCAGTACTTC
>TRBJ2-3|NA|NA|15|TRBV30
CAWSPSGQPTDTQYF
TGTGCCTGGTCCCCCAGCGGACAACCCACAGATACGCAGTATTTT
>TRBJ2-7|NA|NA|14|TRBV5-1
CASSLQGLLYEQYF
TGCGCCAGCAGCTTACAGGGACTTTTATACGAGCAGTACTTC
>TRBJ2-1|NA|NA|15|TRBV18
CASSPSIGLDNEQFF
TGTGCCAGCTCACCATCTATAGGGCTAGACAATGAGCAGTTCTTC
>TRBJ2-3|TRBD2|NA|17|TRBV7-8
CASSLTSGSPSTDTQYF
TGTGCCAGCAGCCTAACTAGCGGGAGTCCTTCCACAGATACGCAGTATTTT
>TRBJ2-5|TRBD1|few|14|TRBV19
CASSKMTGEETQYF
TGTGCCAGTAGTAAAATGACAGGGGAAGAGACCCAGTACTTC
>TRBJ1-2|NA|NA|13|TRBV7-8
CASNRGTNYGYTF
TGTGCCAGCAATCGGGGAACTAACTATGGCTACACCTTC
>TRBJ2-5|NA|NA|14|TRBV18
CASSAAAGQETQYF
TGTGCCAGCTCAGCGGCGGCAGGCCAAGAGACCCAGTACTTC
>TRBJ2-3|NA|once|14|TRBV6-5
CASSYSQVPDTQYF
TGTGCCAGCAGTTACTCGCAGGTCCCAGATACGCAGTATTTT
>TRBJ1-5|NA|NA|17|TRBV27
CASSFLGQNDKEWPQHF
TGTGCCAGCAGTTTTTTGGGGCAGAACGATAAAGAGTGGCCCCAGCATTTT
>TRBJ2-1|TRBD2|NA|13|TRBV11-2
CASSSGLDNEQFF
TGTGCCAGCAGCTCCGGACTAGACAATGAGCAGTTCTTC